The T cell receptor beta chain under discussion was sequenced for a study of PD-L1 blockade in urothelial cancer. Background on the study: From 2014, patients received atezolizumab, given as 1,200 mg intravenously every 3 weeks. Blood underwent analysis 3 weeks (second dose) and 6 weeks after treatment began.

Described time point: pretreatment peripheral blood. Patient sample counts ranged from 1 to 8, pretreatment and on-treatment. Each PCR had synthetic TCR analog templates added to it as a spike-in. Profiled with immunoSEQ multiplex PCR; TCRdb holds only in-frame clones, not every one. Of tens of thousands of clones listed, around 89% were seen once; the top ten hold around 1.5%. Between the trimmed V and J ends, which lost 3 bases and 4 bases, there was a span of 18 bases. Germline lookup yields CDR1 ENHRY and CDR2 SYGVKD. The CDR3 spans 16 residues. The sequences come from PBMCs, collected around atezolizumab (anti-PD-L1) treatment. The TCR sequence derives from a man aged 60-69 years with urothelial cancer. The rearrangement links TRBV10-3 to TRBJ2-5; the D gene is possibly TRBD1 (6 bases). For the CDR3, the DNA is TGTGCCATCAGTGAAGGGAACAGGGTTGTGTCAGAGACCCAGTACTTC. This sequence encodes CAISEGNRVVSETQYF.